One TCR beta chain is described in this entry. Germline V lookup: CDR1 LGHDT, CDR2 YNNKEL (reference sequence). The CDR3 totals 14 residues. Trimming shortened V by 2 bases and J by 5 bases, and 12 bases separated the two germline ends. This entry comes from a study of T cell responses to AZD1222 COVID-19 vaccine. Method: immunoSEQ multiplex PCR; TCRdb's copy keeps in-frame clones and lacks some. The sample lists approximately 150,000 clones, 92% seen once, with about 1% in the top ten. V gene TRBV3-1 (or the pseudogene TRBV3-2) combines with J gene TRBJ1-2; D is uncertain. Sequenced material: peripheral blood, taken 28 days after the second AZD1222 dose. The sequence derives from an adult who received the AZD1222 COVID-19 vaccine. The DNA of the CDR3 is TGTGCCAGCAGCCAAATGACTCAAGGGTATGGCTACACCTTC. It specifies CASSQMTQGYGYTF.